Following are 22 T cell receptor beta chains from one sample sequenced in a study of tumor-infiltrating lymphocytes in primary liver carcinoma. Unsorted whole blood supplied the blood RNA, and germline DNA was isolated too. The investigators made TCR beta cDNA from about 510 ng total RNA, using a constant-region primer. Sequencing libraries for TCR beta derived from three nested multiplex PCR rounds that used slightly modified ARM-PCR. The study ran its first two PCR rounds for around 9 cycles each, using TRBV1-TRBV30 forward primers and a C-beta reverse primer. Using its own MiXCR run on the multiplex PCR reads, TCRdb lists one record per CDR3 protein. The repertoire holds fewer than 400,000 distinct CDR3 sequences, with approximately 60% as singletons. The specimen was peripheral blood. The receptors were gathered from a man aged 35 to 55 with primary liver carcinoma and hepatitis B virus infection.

Here the CDR3 DNA reads TGTGCCAGCAGTTCATCGAGACCGCCAACTAATGAAAAACTGTTTTTT. This encodes CASSSSRPPTNEKLFF. The chain joins TRBV6-6 to TRBJ1-4, with unresolved D. The V gene's germline CDR1 is MNHNY and CDR2 SVGAGI (reference sequence). This CDR3 comprises 16 residues. The V end was cut by 4 bases, the J end by 0 bases, with 12 bases between.

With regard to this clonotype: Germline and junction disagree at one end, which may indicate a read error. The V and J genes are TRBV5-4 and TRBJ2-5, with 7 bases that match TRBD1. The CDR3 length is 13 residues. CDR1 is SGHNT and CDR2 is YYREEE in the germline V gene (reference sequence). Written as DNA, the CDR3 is TGTGCCAGCAGCCCGGGACAGCTAGAGACCCGGTACTTC. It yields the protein CASSPGQLETRYF.

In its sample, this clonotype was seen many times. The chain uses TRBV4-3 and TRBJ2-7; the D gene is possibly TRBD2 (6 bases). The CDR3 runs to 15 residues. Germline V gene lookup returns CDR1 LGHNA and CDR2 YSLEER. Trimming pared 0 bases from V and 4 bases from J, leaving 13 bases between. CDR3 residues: CASSQDMEGSYEQYF. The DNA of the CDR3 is TGCGCCAGCAGCCAAGATATGGAGGGATCATACGAGCAGTACTTC.

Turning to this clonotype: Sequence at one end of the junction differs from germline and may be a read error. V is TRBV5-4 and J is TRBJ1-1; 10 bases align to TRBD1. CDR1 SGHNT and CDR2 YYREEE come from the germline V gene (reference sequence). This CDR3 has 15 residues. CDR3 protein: CPSSLGTGVNTEAFF. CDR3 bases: TGTCCCAGCAGCTTGGGGACAGGGGTGAACACTGAAGCTTTCTTT.

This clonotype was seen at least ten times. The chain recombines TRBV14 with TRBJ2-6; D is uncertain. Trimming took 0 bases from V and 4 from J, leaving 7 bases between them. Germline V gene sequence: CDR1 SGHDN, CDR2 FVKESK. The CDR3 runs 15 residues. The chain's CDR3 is CASSQETAGANVLTF. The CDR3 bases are TGTGCCAGCAGCCAAGAGACGGCAGGGGCCAACGTCCTGACTTTC.

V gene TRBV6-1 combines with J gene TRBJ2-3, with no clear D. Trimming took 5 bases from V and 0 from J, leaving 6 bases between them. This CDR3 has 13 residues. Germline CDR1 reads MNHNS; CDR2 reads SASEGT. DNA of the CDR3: TGTGCCAGCAGTATTTCTAGCACAGATACGCAGTATTTT. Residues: CASSISSTDTQYF.

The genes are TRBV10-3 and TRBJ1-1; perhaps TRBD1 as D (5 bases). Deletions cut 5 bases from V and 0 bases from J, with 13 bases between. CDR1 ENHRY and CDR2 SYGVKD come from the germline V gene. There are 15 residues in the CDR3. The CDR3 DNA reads TGTGCCATCAGTAAAGGGACGACGATGAACACTGAAGCTTTCTTT. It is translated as CAISKGTTMNTEAFF.

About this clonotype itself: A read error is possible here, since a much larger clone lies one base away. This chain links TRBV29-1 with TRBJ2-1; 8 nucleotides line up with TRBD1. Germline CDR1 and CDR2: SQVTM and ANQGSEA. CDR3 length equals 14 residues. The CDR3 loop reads CSVFRDRSYDEQFF. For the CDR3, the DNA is TGCAGCGTTTTCCGGGACAGGTCCTACGATGAGCAGTTCTTC.

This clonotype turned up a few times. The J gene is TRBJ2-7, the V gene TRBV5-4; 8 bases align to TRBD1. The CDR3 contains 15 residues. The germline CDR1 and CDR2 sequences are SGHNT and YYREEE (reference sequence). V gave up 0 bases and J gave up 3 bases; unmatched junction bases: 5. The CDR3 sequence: CASSLDPGGVYEQYF. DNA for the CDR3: TGTGCCAGCAGCTTGGACCCAGGGGGCGTCTACGAGCAGTACTTC.

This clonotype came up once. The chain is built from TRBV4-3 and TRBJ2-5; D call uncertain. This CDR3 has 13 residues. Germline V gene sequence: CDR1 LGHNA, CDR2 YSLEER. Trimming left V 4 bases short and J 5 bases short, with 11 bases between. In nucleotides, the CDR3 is TGCGCCAGCAGCCGAGATTTGTGGGAGACCCAGTACTTC. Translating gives CASSRDLWETQYF.

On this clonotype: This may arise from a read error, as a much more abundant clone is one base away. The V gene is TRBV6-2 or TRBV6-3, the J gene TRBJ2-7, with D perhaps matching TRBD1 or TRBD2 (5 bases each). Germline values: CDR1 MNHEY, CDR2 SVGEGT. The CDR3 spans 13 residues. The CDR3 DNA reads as TGTGCCAGCAGTTATACGAAGCTGGGGGAGCAGCACTTC. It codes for CASSYTKLGEQHF.

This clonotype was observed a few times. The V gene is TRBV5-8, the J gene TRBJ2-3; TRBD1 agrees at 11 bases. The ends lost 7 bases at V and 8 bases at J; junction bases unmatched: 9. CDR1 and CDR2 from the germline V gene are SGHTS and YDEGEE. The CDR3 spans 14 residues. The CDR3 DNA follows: TGTGCCAGCGCCGGGACAGGGGGGTTCGGTACGCAGTATTTT. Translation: CASAGTGGFGTQYF.

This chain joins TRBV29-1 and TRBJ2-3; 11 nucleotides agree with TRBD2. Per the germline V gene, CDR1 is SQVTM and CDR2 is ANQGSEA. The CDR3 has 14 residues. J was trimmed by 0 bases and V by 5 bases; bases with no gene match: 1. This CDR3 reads CSVRTSGSTDTQYF. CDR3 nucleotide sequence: TGCAGCGTTAGGACTAGCGGGAGCACAGATACGCAGTATTTT.

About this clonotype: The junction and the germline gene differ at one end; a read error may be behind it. The DNA for the CDR3 is TGTGCCAGCAGCCCCGGGACTAGCGGGAGTGCAGAAACGCAGTATTTT. Amino acid sequence: CASSPGTSGSAETQYF. The chain uses TRBV4-2 and TRBJ2-3; 14 bases map to TRBD2. The CDR3 has 16 amino acids. Per the germline V gene, CDR1 is LGHNA and CDR2 is YNFKEQ.

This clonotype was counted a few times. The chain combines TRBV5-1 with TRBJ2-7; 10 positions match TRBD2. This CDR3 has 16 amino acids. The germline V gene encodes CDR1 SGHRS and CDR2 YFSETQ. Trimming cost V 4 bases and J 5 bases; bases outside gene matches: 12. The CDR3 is CASSPLAGGKFHEQYF. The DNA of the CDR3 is TGCGCCAGCAGCCCTTTAGCGGGAGGAAAATTCCACGAGCAGTACTTC.

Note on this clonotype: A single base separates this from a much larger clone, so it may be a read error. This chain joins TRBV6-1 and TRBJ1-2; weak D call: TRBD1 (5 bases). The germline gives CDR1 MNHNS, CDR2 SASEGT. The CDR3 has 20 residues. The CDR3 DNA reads TGTGCCAGCAGTGACGGGGCCAAAAGAATTCACAGAGGCACTCACTATAGCTACACCTTC. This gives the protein CASSDGAKRIHRGTHYSYTF.

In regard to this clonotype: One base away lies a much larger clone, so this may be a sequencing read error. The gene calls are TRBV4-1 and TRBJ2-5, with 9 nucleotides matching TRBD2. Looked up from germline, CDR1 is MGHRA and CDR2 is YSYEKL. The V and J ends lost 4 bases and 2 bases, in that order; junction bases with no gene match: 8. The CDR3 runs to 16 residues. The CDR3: CASSPGTSWRQETQYF. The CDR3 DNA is TGCGCCAGCAGCCCAGGGACTAGCTGGAGGCAAGAGACCCAGTACTTC.

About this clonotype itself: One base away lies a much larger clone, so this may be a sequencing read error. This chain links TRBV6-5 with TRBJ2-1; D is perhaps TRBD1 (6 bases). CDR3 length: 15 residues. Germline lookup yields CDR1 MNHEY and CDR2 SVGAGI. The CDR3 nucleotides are TGTGCCAGCAGTCTCCGACAGGTCCCCTACAATGAGCACTTCTTC. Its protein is CASSLRQVPYNEHFF.

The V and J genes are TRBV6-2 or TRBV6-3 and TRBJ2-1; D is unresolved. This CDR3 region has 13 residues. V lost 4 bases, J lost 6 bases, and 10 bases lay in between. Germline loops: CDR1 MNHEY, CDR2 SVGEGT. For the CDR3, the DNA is TGTGCCAGCAGTTTCCTGCCTGGCAATGAGCAGTTCTTC. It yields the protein CASSFLPGNEQFF.

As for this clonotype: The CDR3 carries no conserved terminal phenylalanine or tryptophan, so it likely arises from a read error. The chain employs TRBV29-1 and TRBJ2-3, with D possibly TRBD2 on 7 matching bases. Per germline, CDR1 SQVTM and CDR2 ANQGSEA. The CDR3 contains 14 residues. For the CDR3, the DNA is TGCAGAGGCTGGGACACCGGGGGGACAGATACGCAGTATTCT. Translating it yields CRGWDTGGTDTQYS.

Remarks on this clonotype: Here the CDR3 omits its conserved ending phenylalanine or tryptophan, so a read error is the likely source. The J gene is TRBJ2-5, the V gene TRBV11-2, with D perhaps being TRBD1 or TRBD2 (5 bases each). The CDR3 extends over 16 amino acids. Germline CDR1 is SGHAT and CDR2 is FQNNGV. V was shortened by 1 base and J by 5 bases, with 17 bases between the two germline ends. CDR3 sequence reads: CASSLGLAIGTETQYL. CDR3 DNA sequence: TGTGCCAGCAGCTTAGGCCTGGCGATAGGGACGGAGACCCAGTACTTA.

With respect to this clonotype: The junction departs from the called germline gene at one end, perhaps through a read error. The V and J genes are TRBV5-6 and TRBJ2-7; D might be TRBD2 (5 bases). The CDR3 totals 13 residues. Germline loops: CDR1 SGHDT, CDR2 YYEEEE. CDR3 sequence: CANSLPGFGEQYF. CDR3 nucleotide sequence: TGTGCCAACAGCTTGCCGGGGTTCGGCGAGCAGTACTTC.